Reported below is one T cell receptor beta chain. Its antigen is unknown. These data belong to a study of vaccination effects on CD4 cells after COVID-19. General observations from the study: Healthy vaccinees' vaccine-induced clones included only 1 of 255 that recognized common cold coronaviruses.

The CDR3 length is 19 residues. Per the germline V gene, CDR1 is LGHDT and CDR2 is YNNKEL (reference sequence). V lost 0 bases and J lost 4; bases outside the gene matches: 12. Sequenced by immunoSEQ multiplex PCR; TCRdb stores in-frame clones only, minus some. The repertoire holds about 31,000 clones, with roughly four fifths as singletons. CD4+ T cells specific for antigen were expanded with viral peptide pools by the ViraFEST assay before sequencing. A roughly ten-day culture period preceded the isolation of CD4+ T cells. Vaccination of participants consisted of two doses of either the BNT162b2 or mRNA-1273 vaccine.

The source of this sequence is a human donor who received a COVID-19 vaccine. This chain uses TRBV3-1 (or the pseudogene TRBV3-2) with TRBJ2-5; the match to TRBD2 covers 12 bases. The specimen comprised CD4+ T cells from PBMCs cultured with HCoV-229E spike peptides, sampled after COVID-19 vaccination. The CDR3 loop reads CASSQEGASGGAGIETQYF. In nucleotides, the CDR3 is TGTGCCAGCAGCCAAGAAGGGGCTAGCGGGGGGGCCGGGATAGAGACCCAGTACTTC.